These 16 T cell receptor beta chains were sequenced from one sample in a study of blood T cell repertoires in COVID-19. This table comes from immunoSEQ multiplex PCR, and its TCRdb copy is limited to in-frame clones, with some not included. The sample holds some 190,000 clones, approximately 89% seen once. Sequencing was performed on PBMCs or T cells enriched from blood (not recorded which). These receptors came from a woman between 35 and 50 years old with acute COVID-19.

The chain joins TRBV4-3 to TRBJ2-7; D is possibly TRBD1 (5 bases). Trimming cost V 1 base and J 3 bases, with 10 bases left between them. Germline V lookup: CDR1 LGHNA, CDR2 YSLEER. The CDR3 loop spans 14 amino acids. This chain's CDR3 is CASSQAFRGYEQYF. The CDR3 bases are TGCGCCAGCAGCCAAGCCTTTAGGGGCTACGAGCAGTACTTC.

The chain is built from TRBV14 and TRBJ1-2, with TRBD1 as a possible D gene (6 bases). This CDR3 has 13 amino acids. Germline CDR1 SGHDN, CDR2 FVKESK. Trimming shortened V by 2 bases and J by 8 bases, and 12 bases separated the two germline ends. DNA of the CDR3: TGTGCCAGCAGCCAATCTCACAGGGACGGCTACACCTTC. Its translation is CASSQSHRDGYTF. The full variable domain, in which reference TRBV14 and TRBJ1-2 provide the parts outside the CDR3, is EAGVTQFPSHSVIEKGQTVTLRCDPISGHDNLYWYRRVMGKEIKFLLHFVKESKQDESGMPNNRFLAERTGGTYSTLKVQPAELEDSGVYFCASSQSHRDGYTFGSGTRLTVV.

This rearrangement joins TRBV19 to TRBJ1-1; D gene uncertain. This CDR3 has 13 residues. The germline V gene has CDR1 LNHDA and CDR2 SQIVND (reference sequence). With 5 bases removed from V and 0 bases from J, the gap between germline ends came to 7 bases. CDR3 sequence reads: CASSQQMNTEAFF. In DNA form, the CDR3 reads TGTGCCAGTAGTCAACAGATGAACACTGAAGCTTTCTTT.

For this clone: The same CDR3 also results from other DNA sequences found in this sample. The V gene is TRBV9, the J gene TRBJ2-1; 8 bases fit TRBD2. The CDR3 covers 15 residues. Germline CDR1 is SGDLS and CDR2 is YYNGEE. With V trimmed by 3 bases and J by 4 bases, 6 bases remained unmatched. This chain's CDR3 is CASSASGSTYNEQFF. The CDR3 nucleotides read TGTGCCAGCAGCGCCAGCGGGAGTACGTACAATGAGCAGTTCTTC. Full variable domain (remainder filled in from reference TRBV9 and TRBJ2-1): DSGVTQTPKHLITATGQRVTLRCSPRSGDLSVYWYQQSLDQGLQFLIQYYNGEERAKGNILERFSAQQFPDLHSELNLSSLELGDSALYFCASSASGSTYNEQFFGPGTRLTVL.

This clone is a singleton in its sample. The chain uses TRBV4-1 and TRBJ2-5; TRBD1 might be the D (5 bases). Deletions cut 4 bases from V and 5 bases from J, with 17 bases between. The CDR3 has 15 residues. Germline lookup yields CDR1 MGHRA and CDR2 YSYEKL. In DNA, the CDR3 is TGCGCCAGCAGCCTTCGGGCAGGGTCGCTTGAGACCCAGTACTTC. Protein: CASSLRAGSLETQYF.

The gene calls are TRBV5-6 and TRBJ2-7; tentative D call: TRBD1 (6 bases). The V gene's germline CDR1 is SGHDT and CDR2 YYEEEE. V lost 0 bases and J 6 bases, leaving 10 bases between the germline ends. The CDR3 runs 13 residues. This CDR3 reads CASSLEGTSEQYF. CDR3 nucleotide sequence: TGTGCCAGCAGCTTGGAGGGGACATCCGAGCAGTACTTC.

The chain employs TRBV7-2 and TRBJ2-2; D not certain. The CDR3 runs 15 residues. Deletions cut 5 bases from V and 1 base from J, with 11 bases between. In germline, CDR1 is SGHTA, CDR2 FQGNSA. The CDR3 loop reads CASSVHLRNTGELFF. In DNA, the CDR3 is TGTGCCAGCAGCGTCCACCTAAGGAACACCGGGGAGCTGTTTTTT.

The V call is TRBV2, the J call TRBJ1-5; no clear D. Per the germline V gene, CDR1 is SNHLY and CDR2 is FYNNEI. The CDR3 runs to 13 residues. V lost 0 bases, J lost 11 bases, and 11 bases lay in between. CDR3 nucleotide sequence: TGTGCCAGCAGTGAAGCGTGGGCTTCGGCCCAGCATTTT. Translated: CASSEAWASAQHF.

V is TRBV28 and J is TRBJ2-3, with 9 positions matching TRBD2. The V and J ends lost 2 bases and 4 bases, in that order; junction bases with no gene match: 4. Germline assignment: CDR1 MDHEN and CDR2 SYDVKM. CDR3 length: 15 amino acids. The CDR3 sequence: CASSLGGGGADTQYF. CDR3 DNA: TGTGCCAGCAGTTTAGGCGGCGGGGGGGCAGATACGCAGTATTTT.

The V call is TRBV30, the J call TRBJ1-1; TRBD1 matches at 7 bases. The J segment lost 1 base and the V segment lost 4 bases, leaving 3 bases of the junction unmatched. CDR1 is GTSNPN and CDR2 is SVGIG in the germline V gene (reference sequence). The CDR3 is 13 amino acids. The CDR3 here is CAWNRGGNTEAFF. In DNA, the CDR3 is TGTGCCTGGAACAGGGGAGGGAACACTGAAGCTTTCTTT. The whole variable domain, filled in from reference TRBV30 and TRBJ1-1, reads SQTIHQWPATLVQPVGSPLSLECTVEGTSNPNLYWYRQAAGRGLQLLFYSVGIGQISSEVPQNLSASRPQDRQFILSSKKLLLSDSGFYLCAWNRGGNTEAFFGQGTRLTVV.

The V and J genes are TRBV27 and TRBJ2-1, with TRBD2 matching 7 bases. This CDR3 is built from 15 residues. Germline CDR1 and CDR2: MNHEY and SMNVEV (reference sequence). J was trimmed by 0 bases and V by 4 bases; bases with no gene match: 3. This CDR3 reads CASSSAGFSYNEQFF. In nucleotides, the CDR3 is TGTGCCAGCAGTTCAGCGGGGTTCTCCTACAATGAGCAGTTCTTC.

This clone was seen ten or more times. The gene calls are TRBV19 and TRBJ1-3; D may be TRBD1 (6 bases). V was trimmed by 8 bases and J by 1 base, leaving 15 bases between them. There are 15 residues in the CDR3. Germline V CDR1 and CDR2: LNHDA, SQIVND (reference sequence). The CDR3 coding sequence is TGTGCCAGTGGTTCGACAGGCGGTTCTGGAAACACCATATATTTT. Translated, it gives CASGSTGGSGNTIYF.

The chain links TRBV4-1 to TRBJ2-7, with unresolved D. V lost 1 base, J lost 0 bases, and 13 bases lay in between. Germline V gives CDR1 MGHRA, CDR2 YSYEKL. The CDR3 has 16 amino acids. The CDR3 region is CASSQGAVESSYEQYF. Written as DNA, the CDR3 is TGCGCCAGCAGCCAAGGGGCAGTTGAAAGCTCCTACGAGCAGTACTTC.

The genes are TRBV7-2 and TRBJ2-5, with 9 bases lining up with TRBD1. CDR1 SGHTA and CDR2 FQGNSA come from the germline V gene. V lost 6 bases to trimming and J lost 5 bases; unmatched junction nucleotides: 7. The CDR3 extends over 14 amino acids. The CDR3 nucleotides are TGTGCCAGCAGTTCTACAGGGGGCGGTGAGACCCAGTACTTC. As protein: CASSSTGGGETQYF.

The chain joins TRBV4-1 to TRBJ2-1; TRBD2 matches 13 bases. CDR1 and CDR2 (germline): MGHRA, YSYEKL. CDR3 length: 15 amino acids. Trimming cost V 4 bases and J 7 bases; bases outside gene matches: 4. The CDR3 reads CASSRGLAGENEQFF. CDR3 coding DNA: TGCGCCAGCAGCCGAGGACTAGCGGGGGAAAATGAGCAGTTCTTC.

The V call is TRBV7-2, the J call TRBJ2-7, with TRBD2 matching 7 bases. The CDR3 loop spans 14 amino acids. J lost 3 bases, V lost 4 bases, and 6 bases had no gene match. In germline, CDR1 is SGHTA, CDR2 FQGNSA. The CDR3 region has the DNA TGTGCCAGCAGCTCCAGCGGACTAGGCTACGAGCAGTACTTC. Translated: CASSSSGLGYEQYF.